Following are 20 T cell receptor beta chains from one sample sequenced in a study of technical replicates of blood from several donors. This table comes from immunoSEQ multiplex PCR, and its TCRdb copy is limited to in-frame clones, with some not included. The table includes around 100,000 clones, about 95% detected once. Sequencing was done on a sample of T cells isolated from PBMCs. The source is a human donor in good health.

The chain's CDR3 is CAISESGQLEKLFF. CDR3 nucleotide sequence: TGTGCCATCAGTGAGTCGGGACAGCTGGAAAAACTGTTTTTT. The chain links TRBV10-3 to TRBJ1-4; TRBD1 aligns across 7 bases. The CDR3 sequence is 14 residues long. V gave up 0 bases and J gave up 8 bases; unmatched junction bases: 3. CDR1 is ENHRY, CDR2 SYGVKD, per germline.

The table lists this clone with a few counts. The chain is built from TRBV9 and TRBJ2-1; the match to TRBD2 covers 9 bases. Trimming took 1 base from V and 5 from J; bases not matched to a gene: 10. CDR1 and CDR2 (germline): SGDLS, YYNGEE. This CDR3 contains 17 residues. This chain's CDR3 is CASSVSVGLANHNEQFF. The CDR3 region has the DNA TGTGCCAGCAGCGTAAGCGTTGGACTAGCGAACCACAATGAGCAGTTCTTC.

The chain uses TRBV4-2 and TRBJ2-7; 7 bases agree with TRBD1. CDR1 LGHNA and CDR2 YNFKEQ come from the germline V gene. This CDR3 has 15 amino acids. The J segment lost 1 base and the V segment lost 4 bases, leaving 7 bases of the junction unmatched. The CDR3 is CASSRPGQPSYEQYF. CDR3 bases: TGTGCCAGCAGCCGACCGGGACAGCCGTCCTACGAGCAGTACTTC.

V gene TRBV6-6 combines with J gene TRBJ2-3; 11 bases are a match to TRBD2. V lost 5 bases, J lost 5 bases, and 9 bases stayed unmatched. Germline values: CDR1 MNHNY, CDR2 SVGAGI (reference sequence). The CDR3 contains 16 residues. The CDR3 protein is CASSPTTSGNGDTQYF. The CDR3 region has the DNA TGTGCCAGCAGTCCCACGACTAGCGGGAATGGAGATACGCAGTATTTT.

This clone occurred once. The chain couples TRBV6-1 to TRBJ2-7, with a possible D match to TRBD1 (5 bases). CDR1 is MNHNS and CDR2 is SASEGT in the germline V gene. V was trimmed by 2 bases and J by 5 bases, leaving 19 bases between them. The CDR3 covers 16 residues. The CDR3 DNA follows: TGTGCCAGCAGTGAAACAATCTGGCAGGGCACGAACGAGCAGTACTTC. Translated, it gives CASSETIWQGTNEQYF.

The V call is TRBV6-6, the J call TRBJ2-2; perhaps TRBD2 as D (6 bases). The V and J ends lost 8 bases and 0 bases respectively, with 10 bases between them. The CDR3 length is 14 residues. CDR1 is MNHNY and CDR2 is SVGAGI in the germline V gene (reference sequence). The CDR3 bases are TGTGCCAGCGGCCGACTAGCGAACACCGGGGAGCTGTTTTTT. This encodes CASGRLANTGELFF.

J is TRBJ1-5 and V is TRBV19, with unresolved D. Looked up from germline, CDR1 is LNHDA and CDR2 is SQIVND (reference sequence). The V end was cut by 5 bases, the J end by 3 bases, with 11 bases between. This CDR3 region has 14 residues. This CDR3 reads CASSGEVFNQPQHF. The CDR3 DNA reads as TGTGCCAGTAGTGGGGAGGTCTTCAATCAGCCCCAGCATTTT.

This clone turned up a few times. V is TRBV27 and J is TRBJ2-7; 9 bases agree with TRBD1. This CDR3 spans 14 amino acids. J gave up 1 base and V 3 bases, and 1 base lay outside the gene matches. From germline, CDR1 is MNHEY and CDR2 SMNVEV (reference sequence). CDR3 in amino acids: CASSLGTGSYEQYF. In DNA, the CDR3 is TGTGCCAGCAGTTTGGGGACAGGGTCCTACGAGCAGTACTTC.

This chain connects TRBV2 to TRBJ2-2; 7 positions agree with TRBD2. The CDR3 is made up of 13 amino acids. V lost 8 bases and J lost 1; bases outside the gene matches: 1. CDR1 and CDR2 (germline): SNHLY, FYNNEI. The CDR3 sequence is CASQRENTGELFF. The DNA of the CDR3 is TGTGCCAGCCAGCGGGAGAACACCGGGGAGCTGTTTTTT.

J is TRBJ2-1 and V is TRBV5-4; D is uncertain. The CDR3 loop spans 15 amino acids. The V end lost 1 base, the J end lost 5 bases, and 13 bases lay between the germline ends. Germline CDR1 reads SGHNT; CDR2 reads YYREEE (reference sequence). DNA of the CDR3: TGTGCCAGCAGCTTGCAGTTATACACACACAATGAGCAGTTCTTC. Its translation is CASSLQLYTHNEQFF.

This chain joins TRBV9 and TRBJ1-4, with a possible D match to TRBD1 (6 bases). Trimming stripped 3 bases from V and 10 bases from J, with 16 bases between. Looked up from germline, CDR1 is SGDLS and CDR2 is YYNGEE. This CDR3 has 14 amino acids. CDR3 bases: TGTGCCAGCAGCGCCACAGGGTGGGAGGGAAAACTGTTTTTT. As protein: CASSATGWEGKLFF.

This chain joins TRBV9 and TRBJ1-1; 7 bases align to TRBD1. Germline V gene lookup returns CDR1 SGDLS and CDR2 YYNGEE. With V trimmed by 4 bases and J by 5 bases, 5 bases remained unmatched. The CDR3 covers 13 residues. The CDR3 DNA reads TGTGCCAGCAGCTACCGGGACAGAACTGAAGCTTTCTTT. Its protein product is CASSYRDRTEAFF.

The chain is built from TRBV21-1 and TRBJ1-1; TRBD1, as called in the table, went unchecked against the DNA. TRBV21-1 is a pseudogene. The CDR3 length is 17 residues. Here the CDR3 DNA reads TGTGCCAGCAGCAAAGAGGAGGCAGGGGGCCGTACCATTGAAGCTTTCTTT. Translated, it gives CASSKEEAGGRTIEAFF.

This clone showed up just once. The chain couples TRBV11-2 to TRBJ2-4; TRBD1 agrees at 8 bases. This CDR3 region has 15 residues. Germline V gene sequence: CDR1 SGHAT, CDR2 FQNNGV. V trimming: 5 bases; J trimming: 6 bases; junction bases outside the gene matches: 9. The CDR3 reads CASSPQGAGVNIQYF. CDR3 DNA: TGTGCCAGCAGCCCGCAGGGGGCTGGAGTAAACATTCAGTACTTC.

The V and J genes are TRBV7-9 and TRBJ1-2; D ambiguous. Germline CDR1 is SEHNR and CDR2 is FQNEAQ (reference sequence). Between the trimmed V and J ends, which lost 7 bases and 7 bases, there was a span of 13 bases. The CDR3 length is 12 residues. The CDR3 sequence is CASTFEAGGYTF. The DNA for the CDR3 is TGTGCCAGCACCTTTGAGGCTGGTGGCTACACCTTC.

V is TRBV19 and J is TRBJ2-1; D unclear. The CDR3 is 15 residues long. Germline V gives CDR1 LNHDA, CDR2 SQIVND (reference sequence). With 2 bases removed from V and 1 base from J, the gap between germline ends came to 9 bases. The CDR3 spells CASSILTFSYNEQFF. The DNA of the CDR3 is TGTGCCAGTAGTATATTAACATTTTCCTACAATGAGCAGTTCTTC.

The CDR3 DNA reads TGTGCCAGCAGCGCTAGTGGAGGGGACAACACTGAAGCTTTCTTT. This translates into CASSASGGDNTEAFF. This rearrangement joins TRBV9 to TRBJ1-1, with D possibly TRBD1 on 5 matching bases. The CDR3 runs to 15 residues. Germline CDR1 SGDLS, CDR2 YYNGEE. Trimming stripped 3 bases from V and 2 bases from J, with 14 bases between.

The chain joins TRBV7-2 to TRBJ2-1; D may be TRBD1 (5 bases). Trimming took 5 bases from V and 10 from J, leaving 18 bases between them. Germline CDR1 reads SGHTA; CDR2 reads FQGNSA. The CDR3 length is 14 residues. Here the CDR3 reads CASSTVTGSGEQFF. The CDR3 nucleotides read TGTGCCAGCAGCACAGTCACAGGTTCAGGGGAGCAGTTCTTC.

In this sample, this clone turned up once. This rearrangement joins TRBV28 to TRBJ1-1; D is unresolved. CDR3 length equals 13 residues. Germline lookup yields CDR1 MDHEN and CDR2 SYDVKM. The V end lost 1 base, the J end lost 6 bases, and 9 bases lay between the germline ends. In DNA form, the CDR3 reads TGTGCCAGCAGTTTATCAAGAGGAGCTGAAGCTTTCTTT. This gives the protein CASSLSRGAEAFF. The variable domain in full, completed from reference TRBV28 and TRBJ1-1, reads DVKVTQSSRYLVKRTGEKVFLECVQDMDHENMFWYRQDPGLGLRLIYFSYDVKMKEKGDIPEGYSVSREKKERFSLILESASTNQTSMYLCASSLSRGAEAFFGQGTRLTVV.

The chain joins TRBV9 to TRBJ2-7; 8 bases line up with TRBD2. The V gene end was trimmed by 2 bases and the J gene end by 0 bases; junction bases not matched to a gene: 4. Germline V gene sequence: CDR1 SGDLS, CDR2 YYNGEE. This CDR3 region has 15 residues. In DNA form, the CDR3 reads TGTGCCAGCAGCGTTAGCGGGGCCGACTCCTACGAGCAGTACTTC. It specifies CASSVSGADSYEQYF.